This T cell receptor (beta chain) was found in a study of OX40 agonist ivuxolimab in advanced cancers. Deletions cut 5 bases from V and 1 base from J, with 12 bases between. This CDR3 comprises 15 residues. Germline assignment: CDR1 LNHDA and CDR2 SQIVND (reference sequence). Only in-frame clones appear in the TCRdb table, and some are missing; sequencing was by immunoSEQ multiplex PCR. The table has some 70,000 clones, roughly 80% seen once. V is TRBV19 and J is TRBJ2-1; D is possibly TRBD2 (6 bases). The clonotype was recovered from an adult with an advanced solid tumor such as melanoma, head and neck, liver or kidney cancer. The sample was CD4+ or CD8+ T cells sorted from blood, taken in a trial of the OX40 agonist ivuxolimab. The CDR3 spells CASSLEGPSYNEQFF. CDR3 DNA sequence: TGTGCCAGTAGTCTGGAGGGGCCTTCCTACAATGAGCAGTTCTTC. Together with reference TRBV19 and TRBJ2-1, the CDR3 gives the full variable domain: DGGITQSPKYLFRKEGQNVTLSCEQNLNHDAMYWYRQDPGQGLRLIYYSQIVNDFQKGDIAEGYSVSREKKESFPLTVTSAQKNPTAFYLCASSLEGPSYNEQFFGPGTRLTVL.